The 30 T cell receptor beta chains reported below all come from one sample, sequenced in a study of identifying expanded T cells in peripheral blood. The data were produced by immunoSEQ multiplex PCR, yet TCRdb's version contains in-frame clones alone and is incomplete. The repertoire holds approximately 100,000 clones, with 70% to 90% as singletons. What was sequenced was blood. These receptors originate from a person aged 18 to 70 in good health.

Only one count was recorded for this clone. The rearrangement joins TRBV25-1 to TRBJ1-3; TRBD1 is a possible D gene (5 bases). The V gene's germline CDR1 is MGHDK and CDR2 SYGVNS. The CDR3 contains 15 residues. V dropped 1 base and J dropped 7 bases, with 14 bases sitting between them. DNA of the CDR3: TGTGCCAGCAGTGAATTTAGGGGTTTAGTGAACACCATATATTTT. It translates to CASSEFRGLVNTIYF.

This chain links TRBV21-1 with TRBJ1-1; the D call of TRBD1 is as the table states it, not checked on the DNA. TRBV21-1 is a documented pseudogene. The CDR3 runs 18 residues. Written as DNA, the CDR3 is TGTGCCAGCAGCAAAGTAGGGACAGGGAGGGTAATGGACACTGAAGCTTTCTTT. Translation: CASSKVGTGRVMDTEAFF.

J is TRBJ1-1 and V is TRBV5-1; TRBD1 is a possible D gene (6 bases). CDR1 is SGHRS and CDR2 is YFSETQ in the germline V gene. The CDR3 is made up of 14 amino acids. The V end lost 4 bases, the J end lost 5 bases, and 15 bases lay between the germline ends. CDR3 region: CASSPYTQGTEAFF. Here the CDR3 DNA reads TGCGCCAGCAGCCCTTACACCCAGGGGACTGAAGCTTTCTTT.

This clone was picked up a small number of times. The J gene is TRBJ1-6, the V gene TRBV7-9; 9 nucleotides match TRBD1. The V gene's germline CDR1 is SEHNR and CDR2 FQNEAQ (reference sequence). Unmatched junction bases numbered 7, after V lost 4 bases and J lost 9 bases. This CDR3 comprises 15 residues. The CDR3 protein is CASSSGGQGSSPLHF. The CDR3 coding sequence is TGTGCCAGCAGCTCCGGGGGACAGGGAAGTTCACCCCTCCACTTT.

CDR3 region: CASRDGQDTDTQYF. Here the CDR3 DNA reads TGCGCCAGCAGGGATGGACAGGACACAGATACGCAGTATTTT. The chain links TRBV5-1 to TRBJ2-3, with 7 bases identical to TRBD1. Germline values: CDR1 SGHRS, CDR2 YFSETQ. This CDR3 comprises 14 residues. V lost 5 bases to trimming and J lost 2 bases; unmatched junction nucleotides: 5. Variable domain in full (rest from reference TRBV5-1 and TRBJ2-3): KAGVTQTPRYLIKTRGQQVTLSCSPISGHRSVSWYQQTPGQGLQFLFEYFSETQRNKGNFPGRFSGRQFSNSRSEMNVSTLELGDSALYLCASRDGQDTDTQYFGPGTRLTVL.

DNA of the CDR3: TGTGCCAGCGTAGGACAGTACACAGATACGCAGTATTTT. Protein sequence: CASVGQYTDTQYF. The V and J genes are TRBV7-9 and TRBJ2-3, with D maybe TRBD1 (6 bases). Germline assignment: CDR1 SEHNR and CDR2 FQNEAQ (reference sequence). V lost 8 bases and J lost 2, with 11 bases in between. This CDR3 spans 13 amino acids.

In DNA form, the CDR3 reads TGTGCCAGCAGTTACTCGGTAGACAGACGGACTGAAGCTTTCTTT. It specifies CASSYSVDRRTEAFF. This sequence joins TRBV6-6 and TRBJ1-1, with a possible D match to TRBD1 (5 bases). Germline lookup yields CDR1 MNHNY and CDR2 SVGAGI (reference sequence). The CDR3 totals 15 residues. The V end was cut by 0 bases, the J end by 5 bases, with 13 bases between.

V usage is TRBV5-1 and J usage is TRBJ1-2; 7 nucleotides align to TRBD1. V trimming: 7 bases; J trimming: 1 base; junction bases outside the gene matches: 10. The CDR3 spans 15 residues. CDR1 and CDR2 (germline): SGHRS, YFSETQ. CDR3 coding DNA: TGCGCCAGCGGAATTACAGGGGAATTTAACTATGGCTACACCTTC. Translated: CASGITGEFNYGYTF.

V is TRBV2 and J is TRBJ1-6; tentative D call: TRBD1 (6 bases). The CDR3 loop spans 15 amino acids. CDR1 and CDR2 (germline): SNHLY, FYNNEI. V was trimmed by 3 bases and J by 10 bases, leaving 16 bases between them. DNA of the CDR3: TGTGCCAGCAGTGAGGGGGCCGGTGTGAGGTCACCCCTCCACTTT. Translating it yields CASSEGAGVRSPLHF. The full variable domain, its missing parts supplied by reference TRBV2 and TRBJ1-6, is EPEVTQTPSHQVTQMGQEVILRCVPISNHLYFYWYRQILGQKVEFLVSFYNNEISEKSEIFDDQFSVERPDGSNFTLKIRSTKLEDSAMYFCASSEGAGVRSPLHFGNGTRLTVT.

This chain uses TRBV5-8 with TRBJ1-2; TRBD1 agrees at 7 bases. The V and J ends lost 4 bases and 7 bases, in that order; junction bases with no gene match: 16. The CDR3 loop spans 16 amino acids. Per germline, CDR1 SGHTS and CDR2 YDEGEE. The CDR3 sequence: CASSRTGTGALSGYTF. The CDR3 nucleotides are TGTGCCAGCAGCCGGACAGGTACAGGGGCATTAAGTGGCTACACCTTC.

The chain joins TRBV11-2 to TRBJ2-7; perhaps TRBD2 as D (6 bases). Trimming cost V 4 bases and J 3 bases, with 10 bases left between them. The CDR3 spans 13 residues. From germline, CDR1 is SGHAT and CDR2 FQNNGV. The CDR3: CASSYLGGYEQYF. The CDR3 nucleotides are TGTGCCAGCAGCTACCTCGGGGGCTACGAGCAGTACTTC.

This chain links TRBV30 with TRBJ2-3; possible D gene TRBD2, 5 bases. From germline, CDR1 is GTSNPN and CDR2 SVGIG (reference sequence). The CDR3 runs 11 residues. The V end was cut by 7 bases, the J end by 8 bases, with 13 bases between. Written as DNA, the CDR3 is TGTGCCTCCTCAATTGCGGGTACGCAGTATTTT. It is translated as CASSIAGTQYF.

The chain recombines TRBV19 with TRBJ2-7, with 9 bases identical to TRBD1. The J segment lost 4 bases and the V segment lost 5 bases, leaving 6 bases of the junction unmatched. This CDR3 region has 14 residues. Germline values: CDR1 LNHDA, CDR2 SQIVND (reference sequence). The CDR3 DNA reads as TGTGCCAGTAGTCCCGGGACAGGGATTTACGAGCAGTACTTC. It codes for CASSPGTGIYEQYF.

V and J are TRBV6-6 and TRBJ2-7; 10 positions match TRBD1. J was trimmed by 4 bases and V by 6 bases; bases with no gene match: 6. In germline, CDR1 is MNHNY, CDR2 SVGAGI (reference sequence). CDR3 length equals 14 residues. CDR3 DNA: TGTGCCAGCAGCCAAACGGACAGGGGGTACGAGCAGTACTTC. Its protein is CASSQTDRGYEQYF.

The sample holds a few counts of this clone. The V call is TRBV6-5, the J call TRBJ1-6, with D uncertain. Per germline, CDR1 MNHEY and CDR2 SVGAGI. The CDR3 consists of 14 residues. V lost 10 bases and J 12 bases, leaving 22 bases between the germline ends. Here the CDR3 reads CATTNLGMTRPLHF. CDR3 in DNA: TGTGCCACTACGAATCTGGGAATGACCAGACCCCTCCACTTT.

This clone was recorded a few times. The V gene is TRBV11-2, the J gene TRBJ1-3; D possibly corresponds to TRBD1 (6 bases). With 5 bases removed from V and 4 bases from J, the gap between germline ends came to 12 bases. The CDR3 runs to 14 residues. Germline CDR1 and CDR2: SGHAT and FQNNGV. CDR3 nucleotides: TGTGCCAGCAGCCCCAACAGGGCGGGAAACACCATATATTTT. Translated, it gives CASSPNRAGNTIYF.

The chain employs TRBV5-8 and TRBJ1-6; D remains unclear. The CDR3 is 14 residues long. V was cut by 0 bases and J by 10 bases, with 11 bases left in between. In germline, CDR1 is SGHTS, CDR2 YDEGEE. In nucleotides, the CDR3 is TGTGCCAGCAGCTTGGATGGAGTCAGCTCACCCCTCCACTTT. It encodes CASSLDGVSSPLHF.

This clone was seen once. The chain employs TRBV13 and TRBJ2-7; no clear D gene. CDR3 size: 13 residues. Germline CDR1 PRHDT, CDR2 FYEKMQ (reference sequence). V lost 7 bases and J lost 2, with 12 bases in between. The CDR3 loop is CASTSLRPYEQYF. The CDR3, as DNA: TGTGCCAGCACCTCTTTAAGGCCCTACGAGCAGTACTTC.

This clone was counted a few times. The CDR3: CASSWSEQDYGYTF. The CDR3 region has the DNA TGTGCCAGCAGTTGGTCGGAGCAGGACTATGGCTACACCTTC. The rearrangement joins TRBV6-5 to TRBJ1-2, with no clear D. Germline V lookup: CDR1 MNHEY, CDR2 SVGAGI. CDR3 length equals 14 residues. Trimming removed 4 bases from V and 3 bases from J, with 12 bases in between.

The CDR3 spells CASTSRDRVNTEAFF. CDR3 sequence (DNA): TGTGCCAGCACCTCCAGGGACAGAGTGAACACTGAAGCTTTCTTT. J is TRBJ1-1 and V is TRBV7-9; 7 nucleotides line up with TRBD1. The V segment lost 7 bases and the J segment 0 bases; nucleotides outside the gene matches: 8. Germline V CDR1 and CDR2: SEHNR, FQNEAQ (reference sequence). The CDR3 consists of 15 residues.

This chain connects TRBV19 to TRBJ1-2; 8 bases map to TRBD1. The V gene's germline CDR1 is LNHDA and CDR2 SQIVND (reference sequence). V lost 5 bases to trimming and J lost 8 bases; unmatched junction nucleotides: 7. This CDR3 has 13 residues. The CDR3 nucleotides are TGTGCCAGTAGTGCCGACAGGGGCGGGGGCTACACCTTC. Translation gives CASSADRGGGYTF.

The chain is built from TRBV11-1 and TRBJ1-1, with D possibly being TRBD1 (5 bases). Germline V gene sequence: CDR1 SGHAT, CDR2 FQDESV (reference sequence). With 3 bases removed from V and 1 base from J, the gap between germline ends came to 9 bases. The CDR3 runs 14 residues. The CDR3 sequence: CASSLQGENTEAFF. The CDR3 bases are TGTGCCAGCAGCTTGCAGGGTGAGAACACTGAAGCTTTCTTT. The full variable domain, completed using reference TRBV11-1 and TRBJ1-1, is EAEVAQSPRYKITEKSQAVAFWCDPISGHATLYWYRQILGQGPELLVQFQDESVVDDSQLPKDRFSAERLKGVDSTLKIQPAELGDSAMYLCASSLQGENTEAFFGQGTRLTVV.

The chain recombines TRBV4-1 with TRBJ2-1, with 11 bases aligning to TRBD2. CDR1 and CDR2 from the germline V gene are MGHRA and YSYEKL. The CDR3 has 17 residues. V dropped 4 bases and J dropped 4; count of bases not matched to a gene: 9. CDR3 nucleotides: TGCGCCAGCAGCCGAAACGGCCTAGCGGGGGGATACAATGAGCAGTTCTTC. Its protein product is CASSRNGLAGGYNEQFF.

The chain is built from TRBV28 and TRBJ1-1; D remains unclear. Trimming removed 8 bases from V and 6 bases from J, with 16 bases in between. Looked up from germline, CDR1 is MDHEN and CDR2 is SYDVKM. This CDR3 comprises 13 residues. In DNA form, the CDR3 reads TGTGCCAGCGGTACTCTTATTAAAGCTGAAGCTTTCTTT. Protein: CASGTLIKAEAFF.

The chain has TRBV5-4 and TRBJ2-1; TRBD2 matches 15 bases. The ends lost 4 bases at V and 0 bases at J; junction bases unmatched: 11. The CDR3 covers 20 residues. CDR1 and CDR2 (germline): SGHNT, YYREEE (reference sequence). For the CDR3, the DNA is TGTGCCAGCAGCCTTCGGACTAGCGGGGGGGCCTGGGGCTCCTACAATGAGCAGTTCTTC. It is translated as CASSLRTSGGAWGSYNEQFF.

The chain couples TRBV27 to TRBJ1-2; D is undetermined. The V gene lost 7 bases and the J gene lost 1 base, with 10 bases spanning the gap. Germline V CDR1 and CDR2: MNHEY, SMNVEV (reference sequence). The CDR3 runs to 13 residues. CDR3 in amino acids: CASTRDINYGYTF. The CDR3 DNA reads as TGTGCCAGCACTAGGGATATTAACTATGGCTACACCTTC.

This chain joins TRBV7-9 and TRBJ2-3; D not resolved. Germline CDR1 is SEHNR and CDR2 is FQNEAQ (reference sequence). The V and J ends lost 6 bases and 4 bases respectively, with 14 bases between them. This CDR3 spans 14 amino acids. The chain's CDR3 is CASRDGQIPDTQYF. The DNA of the CDR3 is TGTGCCAGCAGGGACGGGCAAATTCCAGATACGCAGTATTTT.

Only one count was recorded for this clone. In DNA form, the CDR3 reads TGTGCCAGCAGTGTGGCCAGCGGGGGGGCAGATACGCAGTATTTT. Its protein product is CASSVASGGADTQYF. V is TRBV6-4 and J is TRBJ2-3; 10 bases align to TRBD2. The CDR3 is 15 residues long. Germline CDR1 and CDR2: MRHNA and SNTAGT. V gave up 4 bases and J gave up 4 bases; unmatched junction bases: 5.

The chain links TRBV4-1 to TRBJ1-2; 8 nucleotides align to TRBD1. The CDR3 has 16 amino acids. V dropped 4 bases and J dropped 4; count of bases not matched to a gene: 11. CDR1 and CDR2 (germline): MGHRA, YSYEKL. The CDR3 sequence is CASSLNLGQASYGYTF. CDR3 bases: TGCGCCAGCAGCCTTAACTTGGGACAGGCCTCCTATGGCTACACCTTC.

This CDR3 reads CASSPRDPSSYEQYF. CDR3 bases: TGTGCCAGCTCACCGAGAGACCCTAGCTCCTACGAGCAGTACTTC. The chain employs TRBV18 and TRBJ2-7; D is uncertain. The germline V gene encodes CDR1 KGHSH and CDR2 LQKENI. The CDR3 sequence is 15 residues long. V was cut by 3 bases and J by 0 bases, with 12 bases left in between.